The entry below gives a single T cell receptor (beta chain) sequence along with its context. Primed by a sample-barcoded 5' primer and a J-beta primer mix, a second PCR proceeded for roughly 6 to 12 cycles. Via MiXCR, TCRdb re-called the 5' RACE reads, giving one row per CDR3 protein. The sample has 1.5 million to 2 million distinct CDR3 sequences; about 50% are singletons. The V gene's germline CDR1 is SGHTA and CDR2 FQGNSA. Trimming left V 0 bases short and J 6 bases short, with 9 bases between. The CDR3 length is 14 residues. These data originate in a study of blood T cells in healthy people across ages. Study overall: About one barcoded beta molecule was captured per two T cells (by template switching).

J is TRBJ2-1 and V is TRBV7-2; D unresolved. The sequence was obtained from a woman in her forties in good health. Sample: blood. The CDR3 reads CASSLARRSNEQFF. For the CDR3, the DNA is TGTGCCAGCAGCTTAGCGCGGCGGAGCAATGAGCAGTTCTTC.